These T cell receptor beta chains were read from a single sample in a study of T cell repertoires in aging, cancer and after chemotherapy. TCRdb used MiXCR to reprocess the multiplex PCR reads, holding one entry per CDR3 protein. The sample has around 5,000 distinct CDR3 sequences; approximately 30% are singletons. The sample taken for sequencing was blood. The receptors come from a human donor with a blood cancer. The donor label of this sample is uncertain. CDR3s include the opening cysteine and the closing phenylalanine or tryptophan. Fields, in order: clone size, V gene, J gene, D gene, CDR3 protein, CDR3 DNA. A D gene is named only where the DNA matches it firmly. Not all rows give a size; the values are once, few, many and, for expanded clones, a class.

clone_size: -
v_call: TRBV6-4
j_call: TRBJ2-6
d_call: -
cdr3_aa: CASSDAYISSGANVLTF
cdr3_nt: TGTGCCAGCAGTGACGCCTACATCTCCTCTGGGGCCAACGTCCTGACTTTC

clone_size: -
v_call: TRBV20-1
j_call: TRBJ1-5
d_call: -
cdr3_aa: CSASGQNSNQPQHF
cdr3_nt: TGCAGTGCTAGCGGACAGAATAGCAATCAGCCCCAGCATTTT

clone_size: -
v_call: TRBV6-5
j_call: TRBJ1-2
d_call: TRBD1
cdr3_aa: CASSTAGTGDYGYTF
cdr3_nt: TGTGCCAGCAGTACGGCCGGGACAGGGGATTATGGCTACACCTTC

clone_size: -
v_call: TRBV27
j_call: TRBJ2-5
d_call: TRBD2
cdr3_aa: CASSLVGLGGTQYF
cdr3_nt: TGTGCCAGCAGTTTAGTCGGACTAGGTGGGACCCAGTACTTC

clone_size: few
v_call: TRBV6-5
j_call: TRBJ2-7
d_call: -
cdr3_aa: CASSYGGEQYF
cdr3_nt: TGTGCCAGCAGTTACGGGGGCGAGCAGTACTTC

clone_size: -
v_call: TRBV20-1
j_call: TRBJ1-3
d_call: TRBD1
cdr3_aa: CSARAPGGLNTIYF
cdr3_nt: TGCAGTGCTAGAGCCCCAGGGGGCTTGAACACCATATATTTT

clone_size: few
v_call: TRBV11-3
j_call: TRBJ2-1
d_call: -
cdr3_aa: CASSLRGGRAVDEQFF
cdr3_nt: TGTGCCAGCAGCTTGAGGGGGGGGAGGGCCGTTGATGAGCAGTTCTTC

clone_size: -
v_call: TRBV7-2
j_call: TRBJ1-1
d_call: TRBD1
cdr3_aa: CASSSRTGDTEAFF
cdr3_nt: TGTGCCAGCAGCAGCCGGACAGGGGACACTGAAGCTTTCTTT

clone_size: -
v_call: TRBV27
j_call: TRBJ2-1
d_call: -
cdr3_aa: CASRQIGSYNEQFF
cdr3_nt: TGTGCCAGCAGGCAGATAGGGTCCTACAATGAGCAGTTCTTC

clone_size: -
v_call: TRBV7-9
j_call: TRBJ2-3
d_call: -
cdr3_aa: CASSQDGGTDTQYF
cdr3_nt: TGTGCCAGCAGCCAAGACGGGGGCACAGATACGCAGTATTTT

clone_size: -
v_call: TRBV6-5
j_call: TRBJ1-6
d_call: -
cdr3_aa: CASSYSRESRFSPLHF
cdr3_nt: TGTGCCAGCAGTTACTCTAGGGAGTCAAGGTTTTCACCCCTCCACTTT

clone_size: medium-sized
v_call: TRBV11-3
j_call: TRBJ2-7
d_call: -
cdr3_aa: CASSSPRSKGAHF
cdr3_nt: TGTGCCAGCAGCTCTCCCCGGAGCAAAGGAGCTCACTTC

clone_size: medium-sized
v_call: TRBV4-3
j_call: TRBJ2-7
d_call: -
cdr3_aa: CASSPTTWGAYEQYF
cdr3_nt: TGCGCCAGCAGCCCGACGACATGGGGTGCCTACGAGCAGTACTTC

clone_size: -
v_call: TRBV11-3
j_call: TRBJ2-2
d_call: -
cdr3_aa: CASSRTLVVDGELFF
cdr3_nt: TGTGCCAGCAGCAGGACACTCGTAGTGGACGGGGAGCTGTTTTTT

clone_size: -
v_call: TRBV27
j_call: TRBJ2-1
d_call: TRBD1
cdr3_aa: CASSDLYRGVGEQFF
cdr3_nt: TGTGCCAGCAGTGATTTATACAGGGGGGTCGGAGAGCAGTTCTTC

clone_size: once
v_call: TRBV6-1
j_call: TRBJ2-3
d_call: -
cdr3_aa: CASSELEGGTDTQYF
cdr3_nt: TGTGCCAGCAGTGAACTAGAGGGAGGCACAGATACGCAGTATTTT

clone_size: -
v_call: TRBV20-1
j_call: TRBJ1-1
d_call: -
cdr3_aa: CSARRRGPPNTEAFF
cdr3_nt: TGCAGTGCTAGAAGGAGAGGGCCGCCGAACACTGAAGCTTTCTTT

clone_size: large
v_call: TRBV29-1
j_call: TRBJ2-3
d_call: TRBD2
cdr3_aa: CSAQGRETDTQYF
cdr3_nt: TGCAGCGCTCAAGGGAGGGAGACAGATACGCAGTATTTT

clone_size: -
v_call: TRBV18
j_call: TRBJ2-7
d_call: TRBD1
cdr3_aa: CASSQQGASYEQYF
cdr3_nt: TGTGCCAGCTCACAACAGGGGGCCTCCTACGAGCAGTACTTC

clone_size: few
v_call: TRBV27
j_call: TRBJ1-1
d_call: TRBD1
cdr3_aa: CASSLIDRGTEAFF
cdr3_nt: TGTGCCAGCAGTTTAATCGACAGGGGAACTGAAGCTTTCTTT

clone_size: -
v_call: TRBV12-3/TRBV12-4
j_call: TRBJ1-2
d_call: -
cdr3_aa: CASSPQGYGYTF
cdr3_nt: TGTGCCAGCTCTCCTCAGGGATATGGCTACACCTTC

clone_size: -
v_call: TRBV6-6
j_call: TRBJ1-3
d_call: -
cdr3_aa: CASSYAGGSSGNTIYF
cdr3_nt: TGTGCCAGCAGTTACGCCGGAGGGTCCTCTGGAAACACCATATATTTT

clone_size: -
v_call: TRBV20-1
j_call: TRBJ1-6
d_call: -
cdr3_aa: CSAREVSVGSPLHF
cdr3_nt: TGCAGTGCTAGAGAGGTCAGTGTAGGATCACCCCTCCACTTT

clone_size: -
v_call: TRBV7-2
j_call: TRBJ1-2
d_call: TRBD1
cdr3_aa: CASSEEGAWKVGYTF
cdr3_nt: TGTGCCAGCAGCGAAGAGGGGGCCTGGAAGGTTGGCTACACCTTC

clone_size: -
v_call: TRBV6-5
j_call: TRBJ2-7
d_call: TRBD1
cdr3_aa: CGSSQARGYGEQYF
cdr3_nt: TGTGGCAGCAGCCAAGCCAGGGGGTATGGCGAGCAGTACTTC